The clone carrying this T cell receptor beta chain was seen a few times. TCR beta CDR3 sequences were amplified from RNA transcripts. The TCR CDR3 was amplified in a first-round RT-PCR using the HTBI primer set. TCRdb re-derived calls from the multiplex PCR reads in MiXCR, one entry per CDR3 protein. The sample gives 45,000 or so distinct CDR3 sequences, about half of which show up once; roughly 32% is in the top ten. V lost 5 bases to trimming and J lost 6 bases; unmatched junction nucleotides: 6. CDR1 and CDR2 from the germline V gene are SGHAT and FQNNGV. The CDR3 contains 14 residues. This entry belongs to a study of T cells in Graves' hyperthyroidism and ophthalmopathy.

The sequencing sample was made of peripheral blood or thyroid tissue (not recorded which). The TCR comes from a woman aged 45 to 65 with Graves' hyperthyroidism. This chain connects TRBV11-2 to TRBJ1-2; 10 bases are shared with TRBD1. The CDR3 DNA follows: TGTGCCAGCAGCAGACAGGGGGCGAATAATGGCTACACCTTC. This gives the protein CASSRQGANNGYTF.